This T cell receptor beta chain was retrieved from a study of blood T cell repertoires in COVID-19 (dated by TCRdb to 2020 to 2021). For context, the study as a whole: Samples covering the acute and convalescent phases of COVID-19 were provided by collaborators in the United States, Italy and Spain. The prospective study material was composed of cDNA or gDNA derived from T cells, B-cell-depleted T cells, or PBMCs. Subjects who had been exposed to COVID-19, were actively infected with it, or had recovered from it provided the deeply sampled blood TCRbeta repertoires that made up the dataset. The repertoires were made available in a free public database intended to serve as a resource for research on the immune response to SARS-CoV-2. Samples came from the ongoing ImmuneRACE study (first 160 participants) plus 1,254 subjects from 6 global collaborators. A de-identified subject ID, COVID-19 status, age in years and sex were almost always included in the sample metadata. Where HLA class I and class II types were available, the types were taken from metadata supplied by the sample provider, not from assay-based typing. Overall results and qualifications from the work: The quantity of clinical and demographic metadata differed by source and by participant and was supplied without curation.

TCRbeta CDR3 regions were amplified from genomic DNA using the immunoSEQ Assay, a bias-controlled multiplex PCR. The study's processing was this. Nucleated cell counts per sample were estimated from amplification of reference gene primers within the assay. To quantify the absolute abundance of each unique TCRbeta CDR3 rearrangement, sequence reads were collapsed and filtered. For each sample, productive Simpson clonality was calculated by taking the square root of Simpson's diversity index across productive rearrangements. TCRdb stores this immuneACCESS table with in-frame sequences only. Part of the clones is absent; in the studies checked, under half of the shortfall reflects unresolved V genes, and no reason is known for the rest. Clone size and the V and J calls come from that table; the DNA yielded D and trimming. The sample profile shows 190,000 or so clones; roughly 90% of them were found once. The top ten clones comprise 10% of the sample.

This clone has only one observation. Its antigen target is currently unknown. No per-base quality is available; no much larger clone lies one base away. Trimming leaves V shorter by 0 bases and J shorter by 4 bases, with the junction holding 11 bases beyond the gene matches. Taken from cysteine to phenylalanine, the CDR3 has 18 residues. The DNA shown is the 54-base CDR3, in frame from base 1. Per the germline V gene (reference sequence), LNHNV is the CDR1 and YYDKDF is the CDR2. Participants in the prospective study were aged about 18 to 90 years, lived in 24 United States geographic areas, and enrolled through a virtual design. In the prospective study, participants were assigned to cohorts based on the clinical history participants reported in a screening survey and a study questionnaire. In the prospective study, whole blood, serum and a nasopharyngeal or oropharyngeal swab were collected from each participant by mobile phlebotomists. Over a roughly 2-month period, participants in the prospective study had the option of providing additional blood draws and questionnaires. Prospective study blood samples were shipped either frozen or at room temperature before DNA extraction.

Sequencing was performed on PBMCs or T cells enriched from blood (not recorded which). The sequence links TRBV15 to TRBJ2-7, with TRBD2 matching 11 junction bases. This receptor was obtained from a man aged 18 to 30 with acute COVID-19. The nucleotides are TGTGCCACCAGCAGAGAGACCGGGACTAGCGGAGCCGGGTACGAGCAGTACTTC. This is translated as CATSRETGTSGAGYEQYF.